One and the same sample provided the 10 T cell receptor beta chains below, sequenced in a study of blood T cell repertoires in COVID-19. Sequencing was performed with immunoSEQ multiplex PCR; in TCRdb, only in-frame clones are kept and a portion is missing. The sample lists about 190,000 clones; about 89% were seen once. Specimen: peripheral blood. These receptors originate from a man in his forties with acute or convalescent COVID-19.

The gene calls are TRBV4-2 and TRBJ2-7; TRBD2 matches at 9 bases. With V trimmed by 3 bases and J by 3 bases, 9 bases remained unmatched. CDR1 is LGHNA, CDR2 YNFKEQ, per germline. The CDR3 is 16 amino acids. In DNA, the CDR3 is TGTGCCAGCAGCCATGCTCCCGGGACTAGCCTCTACGAGCAGTACTTC. It yields the protein CASSHAPGTSLYEQYF.

This chain connects TRBV10-2 to TRBJ2-4; D is perhaps TRBD2 (6 bases). The germline CDR1 and CDR2 sequences are WSHSY and SAAADI. The V end lost 7 bases, the J end lost 7 bases, and 29 bases lay between the germline ends. The CDR3 runs 18 residues. The CDR3 protein is CASNPLGLDRFFSNIQYF. CDR3 sequence (DNA): TGCGCCAGCAACCCTCTGGGACTGGATAGGTTTTTTAGTAACATTCAGTACTTC.

The V call is TRBV19, the J call TRBJ1-6; no clear D gene. Deletions cut 3 bases from V and 2 bases from J, with 23 bases between. Per the germline V gene, CDR1 is LNHDA and CDR2 is SQIVND (reference sequence). This CDR3 is 20 amino acids long. The CDR3 region has the DNA TGTGCCAGTAGTATGGCAGCGGGGTTTGGGTTCGAAGCCTATAATTCACCCCTCCACTTT. Protein sequence: CASSMAAGFGFEAYNSPLHF.

The genes are TRBV7-6 and TRBJ2-5; 10 bases agree with TRBD1. In germline, CDR1 is SGHVS, CDR2 FNYEAQ. The junction had 6 bases not matched to a gene; V was cut back by 1 base and J by 4 bases. The length of the CDR3 is 16 residues. CDR3 in DNA: TGTGCCAGCAGCTTAGGAGGACAGGGGGTGGTAGAGACCCAGTACTTC. As protein: CASSLGGQGVVETQYF.

Comments on this clone: One junction end does not reproduce the germline sequence, and a read error may be involved. This chain connects TRBV20-1 to TRBJ2-7, with 10 bases aligning to TRBD1. CDR1 is DFQATT, CDR2 SNEGSKA, per germline (reference sequence). The CDR3 contains 11 residues. The CDR3 region is CSAGLRDRGAF. DNA of the CDR3: TGCAGTGCTGGACTCCGGGACAGGGGTGCTTTC.

The J gene is TRBJ2-3, the V gene TRBV24-1; possible D gene TRBD1, 5 bases. Trimming took 5 bases from V and 10 from J, leaving 9 bases between them. Germline V gene sequence: CDR1 KGHDR, CDR2 SFDVKD. The CDR3 totals 11 residues. CDR3 sequence reads: CATSAQGAQYF. The CDR3 nucleotides read TGTGCCACCAGTGCGCAGGGCGCGCAGTATTTT.

The chain couples TRBV2 to TRBJ1-1, with D possibly matching TRBD1 (6 bases). V shed 10 bases and J shed 8 bases, with 23 bases lying between them. The CDR3 loop spans 14 amino acids. Germline lookup yields CDR1 SNHLY and CDR2 FYNNEI. The CDR3 DNA is TGTGCCACCTGTCCCCGGACAGCAACCTACGAAGCTTTCTTT. Amino acids: CATCPRTATYEAFF. The full variable domain, rest sourced from reference TRBV2 and TRBJ1-1, is EPEVTQTPSHQVTQMGQEVILRCVPISNHLYFYWYRQILGQKVEFLVSFYNNEISEKSEIFDDQFSVERPDGSNFTLKIRSTKLEDSAMYFCATCPRTATYEAFFGQGTRLTVV.

This clone showed up just once. The chain has TRBV28 and TRBJ2-7; possible D gene TRBD2, 6 bases. CDR3 length: 14 residues. Trimming pared 6 bases from V and 2 bases from J, leaving 14 bases between. CDR1 is MDHEN and CDR2 is SYDVKM in the germline V gene. CDR3: CASSPGGPPYEQYF. CDR3 bases: TGTGCCAGCAGCCCCGGGGGTCCCCCCTACGAGCAGTACTTC.

The chain links TRBV7-3 to TRBJ2-5; D possibly corresponds to TRBD2 (5 bases). CDR1 and CDR2 (germline): SGHTA, FQGTGA. The CDR3 sequence is 13 residues long. V was clipped by 5 bases and J by 2 bases, with 9 bases between them. The CDR3 loop reads CASSPGSQETQYF. In nucleotides, the CDR3 is TGTGCCAGCAGCCCGGGAAGTCAAGAGACCCAGTACTTC. Based on the CDR3 plus reference TRBV7-3 and TRBJ2-5, the full variable domain is GAGVSQTPSNKVTEKGKYVELRCDPISGHTALYWYRQSLGQGPEFLIYFQGTGAADDSGLPNDRFFAVRPEGSVSTLKIQRTERGDSAVYLCASSPGSQETQYFGPGTRLLVL.

The chain combines TRBV5-6 with TRBJ2-7, with 10 bases aligning to TRBD1. The germline V gene has CDR1 SGHDT and CDR2 YYEEEE. This CDR3 is 15 amino acids long. The junction had 6 bases not matched to a gene; V was cut back by 2 bases and J by 4 bases. The CDR3 loop reads CASSFRDRGSYEQYF. The CDR3 region has the DNA TGTGCCAGCAGCTTCCGGGACAGGGGATCTTACGAGCAGTACTTC.